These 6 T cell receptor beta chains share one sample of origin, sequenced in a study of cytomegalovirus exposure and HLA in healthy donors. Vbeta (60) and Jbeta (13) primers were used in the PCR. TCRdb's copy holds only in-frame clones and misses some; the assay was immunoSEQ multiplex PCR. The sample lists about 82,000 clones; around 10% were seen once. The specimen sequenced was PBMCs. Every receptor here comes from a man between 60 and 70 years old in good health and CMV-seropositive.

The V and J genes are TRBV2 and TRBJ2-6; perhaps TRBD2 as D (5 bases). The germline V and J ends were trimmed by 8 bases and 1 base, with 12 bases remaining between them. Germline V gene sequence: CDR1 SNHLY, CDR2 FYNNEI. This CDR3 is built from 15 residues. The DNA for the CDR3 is TGTGCCAGCTCCGGACGGGGTTCTGGGGCCAACGTCCTGACTTTC. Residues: CASSGRGSGANVLTF.

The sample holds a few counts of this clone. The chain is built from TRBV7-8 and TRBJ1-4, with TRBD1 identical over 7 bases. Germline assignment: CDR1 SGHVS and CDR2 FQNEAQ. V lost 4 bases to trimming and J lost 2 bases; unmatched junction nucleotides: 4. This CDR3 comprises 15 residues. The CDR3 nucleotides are TGTGCCAGCAGCTCCCAGGGACAGACTAATGAAAAACTGTTTTTT. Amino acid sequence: CASSSQGQTNEKLFF.

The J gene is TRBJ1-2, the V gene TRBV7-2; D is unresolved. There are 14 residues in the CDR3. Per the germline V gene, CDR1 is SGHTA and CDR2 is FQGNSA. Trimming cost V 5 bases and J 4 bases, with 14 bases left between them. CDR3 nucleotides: TGTGCCAGCAGCCCCTCGGCAGGTCCCTATGGCTACACCTTC. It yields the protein CASSPSAGPYGYTF.

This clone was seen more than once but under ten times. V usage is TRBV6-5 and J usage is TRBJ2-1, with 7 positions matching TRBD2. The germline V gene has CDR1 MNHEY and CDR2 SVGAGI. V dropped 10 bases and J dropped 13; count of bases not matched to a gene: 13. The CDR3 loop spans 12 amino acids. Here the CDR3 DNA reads TGTGCCACCTCTCCCGGGGAGGGAGGACAGTTCTTC. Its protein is CATSPGEGGQFF.

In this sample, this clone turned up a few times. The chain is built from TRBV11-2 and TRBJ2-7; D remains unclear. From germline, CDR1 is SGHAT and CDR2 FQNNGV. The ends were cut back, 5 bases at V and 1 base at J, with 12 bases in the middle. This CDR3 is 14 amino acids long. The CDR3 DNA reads TGTGCCAGCAGCATCTCGACAATTTCCTACGAGCAGTACGTC. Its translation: CASSISTISYEQYV.

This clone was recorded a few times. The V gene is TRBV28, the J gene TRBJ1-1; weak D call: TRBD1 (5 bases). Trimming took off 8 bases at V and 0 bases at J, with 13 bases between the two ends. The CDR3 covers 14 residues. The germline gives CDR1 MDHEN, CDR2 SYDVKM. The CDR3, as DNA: TGTGCCAGCGCGGGGGGTCCTTTGAACACTGAAGCTTTCTTT. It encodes CASAGGPLNTEAFF. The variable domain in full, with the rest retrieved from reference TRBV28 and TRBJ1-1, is DVKVTQSSRYLVKRTGEKVFLECVQDMDHENMFWYRQDPGLGLRLIYFSYDVKMKEKGDIPEGYSVSREKKERFSLILESASTNQTSMYLCASAGGPLNTEAFFGQGTRLTVV.